The 19 T cell receptor beta chains listed next were all sequenced from one sample in a study of spatial heterogeneity in lung cancer. Stated time point: sample taken at primary tumor resection. TCRdb re-derived calls from the 5' RACE reads in MiXCR, one entry per CDR3 protein. The data show more than 10,000 distinct CDR3 sequences, approximately 2.9% seen once. These receptors have no known antigen. Study-level findings and limits: Tumoral mutation counts were tracked by counts of expanded intratumoral alpha and beta TCRs.

The specimen was lung tumor tissue, collected at surgery. All receptors come from a male donor with early-stage non-small cell lung cancer.

This clonotype was recorded many times. The chain couples TRBV20-1 to TRBJ2-3, with D possibly TRBD2 on 6 matching bases. V shed 0 bases and J shed 0 bases, with 13 bases lying between them. The CDR3 consists of 16 residues. Germline lookup yields CDR1 DFQATT and CDR2 SNEGSKA (reference sequence). The CDR3 reads CSARDFGGQSTDTQYF. CDR3 DNA: TGCAGTGCTAGAGATTTCGGGGGTCAAAGCACAGATACGCAGTATTTT.

This clonotype came up many times. The genes are TRBV2 and TRBJ2-7; TRBD2 is a possible D gene (6 bases). Trimming took 6 bases from V and 2 from J, leaving 14 bases between them. The CDR3 extends over 14 amino acids. The germline CDR1 and CDR2 sequences are SNHLY and FYNNEI. CDR3 nucleotides: TGTGCCAGCAGGGCGGCAGCGGGCCCCTACGAGCAGTACTTC. Amino acid sequence: CASRAAAGPYEQYF.

This clonotype was recorded many times. The CDR3: CASSPTGLARYQETQYF. The CDR3 DNA reads as TGTGCCAGCAGCCCAACAGGGCTAGCGCGGTACCAAGAGACCCAGTACTTC. This chain uses TRBV7-3 with TRBJ2-5, with D tentatively TRBD1 or TRBD2 (6 bases each). The CDR3 is 17 residues long. CDR1 and CDR2 (germline): SGHTA, FQGTGA. V lost 5 bases, J lost 0 bases, and 19 bases lay in between.

In this sample, this clonotype turned up many times. The chain carries TRBV9 and TRBJ2-1; the D call may be TRBD1 or TRBD2 (5 bases each). This CDR3 region has 15 residues. Per germline, CDR1 SGDLS and CDR2 YYNGEE. Trimming left V 0 bases short and J 4 bases short, with 11 bases between. The CDR3 spells CASSVVGTQYNEQFF. CDR3 nucleotide sequence: TGTGCCAGCAGCGTAGTTGGGACCCAGTACAATGAGCAGTTCTTC.

This clonotype was detected only a few times. For the CDR3, the DNA is TGTGCCAGCATACAGGGACTAGCAAGCACAGATACGCAGTATTTT. Amino acids: CASIQGLASTDTQYF. The rearrangement joins TRBV2 to TRBJ2-3; 9 nucleotides align to TRBD2. V lost 7 bases, J lost 0 bases, and 5 bases stayed unmatched. CDR3 size: 15 residues. Germline V gives CDR1 SNHLY, CDR2 FYNNEI.

This clonotype has more than one count but fewer than ten. This chain joins TRBV6-5 and TRBJ1-1; D unclear. Germline V gives CDR1 MNHEY, CDR2 SVGAGI. Trimming took off 7 bases at V and 4 bases at J, with 19 bases between the two ends. The CDR3 is 15 residues long. The CDR3 region has the DNA TGTGCCAGCACCATGAGGCGGAAGTCGGGCACTGAAGCTTTCTTT. Its translation is CASTMRRKSGTEAFF.

J is TRBJ2-5 and V is TRBV20-1; D might be TRBD2 (7 bases). V gave up 3 bases and J gave up 6 bases, with 17 bases separating them. Germline V gene lookup returns CDR1 DFQATT and CDR2 SNEGSKA (reference sequence). CDR3 length: 14 residues. DNA of the CDR3: TGCAGTGCTAGCGCCGGGGGCGGGAGAAAGACCCAGTACTTC. It is translated as CSASAGGGRKTQYF.

This clonotype was counted many times. The chain employs TRBV24-1 and TRBJ2-1; TRBD2 is a possible D gene (5 bases). The V gene lost 3 bases and the J gene lost 5 bases, with 13 bases spanning the gap. This CDR3 region has 15 residues. In germline, CDR1 is KGHDR, CDR2 SFDVKD. The DNA for the CDR3 is TGTGCCACCAGTGATGGTTCCTTTAGCGACAATGAGCAGTTCTTC. It yields the protein CATSDGSFSDNEQFF.

The sample holds many counts of this clonotype. This rearrangement joins TRBV29-1 to TRBJ1-2; 9 bases are shared with TRBD1. Germline V gene sequence: CDR1 SQVTM, CDR2 ANQGSEA. J lost 4 bases, V lost 6 bases, and 6 bases had no gene match. This CDR3 region has 13 residues. CDR3: CSVWGQGSYGYTF. CDR3 nucleotide sequence: TGCAGCGTCTGGGGACAGGGCAGCTATGGCTACACCTTC.

This clonotype was counted ten times or more. The rearrangement uses TRBV19 and TRBJ2-3, with 7 bases fitting TRBD2. V trimming: 5 bases; J trimming: 5 bases; junction bases outside the gene matches: 4. Germline V gene sequence: CDR1 LNHDA, CDR2 SQIVND (reference sequence). This CDR3 contains 13 residues. The CDR3 DNA sequence: TGTGCCAGTAGTCGACTAGCCCAAGATACGCAGTATTTT. Amino acids: CASSRLAQDTQYF.

This clonotype was seen ten or more times. V is TRBV15 and J is TRBJ1-6, with TRBD1 matching 7 bases. The CDR3 runs 15 residues. The J segment lost 7 bases and the V segment lost 3 bases, leaving 6 bases of the junction unmatched. Germline-derived CDR1 and CDR2 are LNHNV and YYDKDF (reference sequence). CDR3: CATSRRQGKNSPLHF. The CDR3 nucleotides read TGTGCCACCAGCAGGCGACAGGGAAAAAATTCACCCCTCCACTTT.

By sample fraction, this clonotype is medium-sized (0.01 to 0.1%). The rearrangement joins TRBV29-1 to TRBJ2-7; TRBD1 matches 7 bases. Germline CDR1 reads SQVTM; CDR2 reads ANQGSEA. CDR3 length: 11 amino acids. Unmatched junction bases numbered 4, after V lost 4 bases and J lost 7 bases. The CDR3 DNA follows: TGCAGCGTTGCGGGGACAGAAGAGCAGTACTTC. This translates into CSVAGTEEQYF.

The table lists this clonotype with many counts. J is TRBJ2-1 and V is TRBV20-1, with 7 bases fitting TRBD2. CDR3 length: 12 amino acids. J was trimmed by 5 bases and V by 4 bases; bases with no gene match: 2. Per the germline V gene, CDR1 is DFQATT and CDR2 is SNEGSKA (reference sequence). In nucleotides, the CDR3 is TGCAGTGCTAAGCGGGGCAACAATGAGCAGTTCTTC. It translates to CSAKRGNNEQFF.

This clonotype appeared many times. The V call is TRBV10-3, the J call TRBJ1-5, with D possibly being TRBD1 (5 bases). Germline lookup yields CDR1 ENHRY and CDR2 SYGVKD. The ends were cut back, 2 bases at V and 3 bases at J, with 11 bases in the middle. The CDR3 totals 15 residues. The CDR3 DNA follows: TGTGCCATCAGTGAGGGTTCGGGGACCAATCAGCCCCAGCATTTT. This encodes CAISEGSGTNQPQHF.

This clonotype has ten or more counts. Here the CDR3 reads CASSQGLGYGYTF. As DNA, the CDR3 is TGTGCCTCTAGCCAAGGACTCGGTTATGGCTACACCTTC. The chain joins TRBV7-2 to TRBJ1-2; D is unresolved. The germline V gene has CDR1 SGHTA and CDR2 FQGNSA. This CDR3 has 13 amino acids. Between the trimmed V and J ends, which lost 11 bases and 5 bases, there was a span of 18 bases.

This clonotype has a count of ten or more. V and J are TRBV2 and TRBJ1-5; D not certain. Trimming took 5 bases from V and 6 from J, leaving 11 bases between them. The CDR3 runs to 13 residues. The V gene's germline CDR1 is SNHLY and CDR2 FYNNEI. The CDR3: CASSSTSGQPQHF. The CDR3 region has the DNA TGTGCCAGCAGTTCGACCAGTGGTCAGCCCCAGCATTTT.

This clonotype was detected many times. The chain couples TRBV28 to TRBJ2-2; 7 bases line up with TRBD2. V lost 4 bases and J lost 4; bases outside the gene matches: 3. CDR3 length: 14 amino acids. CDR1 is MDHEN and CDR2 is SYDVKM in the germline V gene. The CDR3 nucleotides are TGTGCCAGCAGTTCCCCGGGGGGCACCGGGGAGCTGTTTTTT. It specifies CASSSPGGTGELFF.

The chain joins TRBV18 to TRBJ1-5, with D possibly matching TRBD1 (5 bases). CDR1 KGHSH and CDR2 LQKENI come from the germline V gene. The CDR3 totals 16 residues. V was shortened by 5 bases and J by 1 base, with 15 bases between the two germline ends. The CDR3 sequence: CASSFDSVLSNQPQHF. The CDR3 nucleotides are TGTGCCAGCTCATTCGACAGTGTCTTAAGCAATCAGCCCCAGCATTTT.

In this sample, this clonotype turned up many times. The chain links TRBV5-6 to TRBJ1-2, with TRBD1 matching over 8 bases. CDR3 length: 16 amino acids. CDR1 SGHDT and CDR2 YYEEEE come from the germline V gene. Unmatched junction bases numbered 9, after V lost 4 bases and J lost 1 base. In DNA, the CDR3 is TGTGCCAGCAGCATGACACTGGGACAGGATAACTATGGCTACACCTTC. This encodes CASSMTLGQDNYGYTF. The full variable domain, its missing parts supplied by reference TRBV5-6 and TRBJ1-2, is DAGVTQSPTHLIKTRGQQVTLRCSPKSGHDTVSWYQQALGQGPQFIFQYYEEEERQRGNFPDRFSGHQFPNYSSELNVNALLLGDSALYLCASSMTLGQDNYGYTFGSGTRLTVV.